The 29 T cell receptor beta chains listed next were all sequenced from one sample in a study of cytomegalovirus exposure and HLA in healthy donors. The PCR had 60 Vbeta and 13 Jbeta primers. Generated by immunoSEQ multiplex PCR, the TCRdb table keeps only in-frame clones and is missing some. The sample shows approximately 130,000 clones, around 80% of them seen only once. Input material: PBMCs. These receptors originate from a woman between 40 and 50 years old in good health and CMV-seronegative.

This clone showed up just a few times. V usage is TRBV9 and J usage is TRBJ2-3; 12 bases line up with TRBD2. After removal of 5 bases from V and 0 bases from J, the junction contained 7 bases not matched to a gene. Germline CDR1 and CDR2: SGDLS and YYNGEE. CDR3 size: 17 residues. In DNA form, the CDR3 reads TGTGCCAGCAGTCGTCTAGCGGGAGGGGCTAGCACAGATACGCAGTATTTT. Its translation is CASSRLAGGASTDTQYF.

The CDR3 region has the DNA TGTGCCAGCAGTTACGTAACAGGCACAGATACGCAGTATTTT. Translating gives CASSYVTGTDTQYF. This sequence joins TRBV6-6 and TRBJ2-3; the D is unclear. The CDR3 runs 14 residues. Germline CDR1 MNHNY, CDR2 SVGAGI (reference sequence). Trimming stripped 2 bases from V and 1 base from J, with 7 bases between.

The chain is built from TRBV27 and TRBJ2-3, with 12 positions matching TRBD2. V was pared by 5 bases and J by 6 bases, with 9 bases of the junction left unmatched. CDR3 length: 16 amino acids. Germline V lookup: CDR1 MNHEY, CDR2 SMNVEV (reference sequence). Written as DNA, the CDR3 is TGTGCCAGCAGTCCGACTAGCGGGAGTCTAGGGGATACGCAGTATTTT. The encoded protein is CASSPTSGSLGDTQYF.

The chain recombines TRBV18 with TRBJ2-1; TRBD2 agrees at 14 bases. Unmatched junction bases numbered 5, after V lost 3 bases and J lost 10 bases. CDR3 length equals 15 residues. Germline loops: CDR1 KGHSH, CDR2 LQKENI. CDR3 DNA: TGTGCCAGCTCACCTCCGGGGACTAGCGGGAGAGAGCAGTTCTTC. Protein product: CASSPPGTSGREQFF.

The chain employs TRBV7-2 and TRBJ1-2, with TRBD1 matching 7 bases. Germline CDR1 reads SGHTA; CDR2 reads FQGNSA. The CDR3 extends over 14 amino acids. The V gene end was trimmed by 5 bases and the J gene end by 8 bases; junction bases not matched to a gene: 11. The CDR3 spells CASSLTTGTGGYTF. CDR3 coding DNA: TGTGCCAGCAGCCTCACGACAGGGACGGGAGGCTACACCTTC.

About this clone: The sample has other DNA sequences that encode this CDR3 too. The chain couples TRBV30 to TRBJ2-5; D unclear. In germline, CDR1 is GTSNPN, CDR2 SVGIG (reference sequence). This CDR3 has 11 residues. Deletions cut 3 bases from V and 6 bases from J, with 8 bases between. The CDR3 here is CAWSSQKTQYF. The CDR3 DNA sequence: TGTGCCTGGAGCAGTCAGAAGACCCAGTACTTC.

Turning to this clone: One junction end does not reproduce the germline sequence, and a read error may be involved. Here the CDR3 reads CSSSRETQYF. For the CDR3, the DNA is TGTTCCAGCTCGCGGGAGACCCAGTACTTC. The V call is TRBV7-9, the J call TRBJ2-5; D call uncertain. Germline lookup yields CDR1 SEHNR and CDR2 FQNEAQ (reference sequence). The CDR3 covers 10 residues.

CDR3 in amino acids: CASKRQGANSPLHF. CDR3 DNA: TGCGCCAGCAAGAGACAGGGGGCGAATTCACCCCTCCACTTT. The chain has TRBV10-2 and TRBJ1-6, with 10 positions matching TRBD1. After removal of 7 bases from V and 7 bases from J, the junction contained 4 bases not matched to a gene. Germline V gene lookup returns CDR1 WSHSY and CDR2 SAAADI. This CDR3 is 14 amino acids long.

This clone showed up just a few times. The chain recombines TRBV5-1 with TRBJ1-1; possibly TRBD1 for D (6 bases). CDR3 size: 17 residues. Per germline, CDR1 SGHRS and CDR2 YFSETQ. Trimming took 4 bases from V and 0 from J, leaving 19 bases between them. The CDR3 sequence is CASSPGAGVGMNTEAFF. CDR3 in DNA: TGCGCCAGCAGCCCTGGGGCAGGGGTGGGCATGAACACTGAAGCTTTCTTT. Complete variable domain (other parts from reference TRBV5-1 and TRBJ1-1): KAGVTQTPRYLIKTRGQQVTLSCSPISGHRSVSWYQQTPGQGLQFLFEYFSETQRNKGNFPGRFSGRQFSNSRSEMNVSTLELGDSALYLCASSPGAGVGMNTEAFFGQGTRLTVV.

The CDR3 loop reads CASGPPGWGSYEQYF. The CDR3, as DNA: TGTGCCAGCGGCCCACCAGGGTGGGGCTCCTACGAGCAGTACTTC. J is TRBJ2-7 and V is TRBV7-8; D may be TRBD1 (5 bases). Between the trimmed V and J ends, which lost 8 bases and 0 bases, there was a span of 17 bases. The CDR3 spans 15 residues. Germline V gives CDR1 SGHVS, CDR2 FQNEAQ.

The J gene is TRBJ2-7, the V gene TRBV21-1; the DNA was not compared with TRBD1, the D call given in the table. TRBV21-1 is marked as a pseudogene. The length of the CDR3 is 13 residues. CDR3 region: CASSVDSSYEQYF. CDR3 nucleotide sequence: TGTGCCAGCAGCGTCGACAGCTCCTACGAGCAGTACTTC.

This rearrangement joins TRBV5-4 to TRBJ2-5; TRBD2 matches 11 bases. This CDR3 spans 15 amino acids. Trimming cost V 4 bases and J 5 bases; bases outside gene matches: 7. Germline loops: CDR1 SGHNT, CDR2 YYREEE (reference sequence). CDR3 sequence reads: CASSPTSGGTETQYF. CDR3 coding DNA: TGTGCCAGCAGCCCTACTAGCGGGGGCACGGAGACCCAGTACTTC.

This chain joins TRBV27 and TRBJ2-1; D not resolved. Germline CDR1 MNHEY, CDR2 SMNVEV (reference sequence). Trimming shortened V by 2 bases and J by 6 bases, and 17 bases separated the two germline ends. The CDR3 sequence is 16 residues long. The CDR3 coding sequence is TGTGCCAGCAGTTTAGTTTCCGGTTTAGAGTTCAATGAGCAGTTCTTC. It is translated as CASSLVSGLEFNEQFF.

This clone was detected once. The chain has TRBV5-1 and TRBJ1-2, with a tentative D call TRBD1 (6 bases). Germline values: CDR1 SGHRS, CDR2 YFSETQ. The CDR3 is 14 amino acids. V lost 4 bases, J lost 4 bases, and 14 bases lay in between. Here the CDR3 DNA reads TGCGCCAGCAGCCTTCCGGGAGGGGGCTATGGCTACACCTTC. It encodes CASSLPGGGYGYTF.

The chain couples TRBV5-4 to TRBJ2-2; 16 nucleotides line up with TRBD2. Germline CDR1 and CDR2: SGHNT and YYREEE (reference sequence). J was trimmed by 6 bases and V by 3 bases; bases with no gene match: 5. This CDR3 contains 17 residues. CDR3 DNA sequence: TGTGCCAGCAGCTCCGGGACTAGCGGGAGGGCCCCCGGGGAGCTGTTTTTT. The encoded protein is CASSSGTSGRAPGELFF.

The rearrangement joins TRBV18 to TRBJ2-7; 7 bases match TRBD1. The trim removed 1 base at V and 0 bases at J, leaving 3 bases unmatched. Germline V gene sequence: CDR1 KGHSH, CDR2 LQKENI. CDR3 length equals 15 residues. CDR3 DNA sequence: TGTGCCAGCTCACCACGGACAGGCAGCTCCTACGAGCAGTACTTC. Amino acid sequence: CASSPRTGSSYEQYF.

This chain links TRBV5-1 with TRBJ2-3; TRBD2 agrees at 8 bases. The CDR3 has 15 residues. The V segment lost 4 bases and the J segment 2 bases; nucleotides outside the gene matches: 6. Germline values: CDR1 SGHRS, CDR2 YFSETQ. The CDR3 region is CASSTGGGHTDTQYF. The CDR3 coding sequence is TGCGCCAGCAGCACCGGGGGGGGCCACACAGATACGCAGTATTTT.

This clone was recorded once. The chain is built from TRBV6-1 and TRBJ2-7; 8 positions agree with TRBD2. The germline V gene encodes CDR1 MNHNS and CDR2 SASEGT. The CDR3 is 17 amino acids. Trimming took 3 bases from V and 3 from J; bases not matched to a gene: 13. Here the CDR3 reads CASSEVGTRFTNYEQYF. CDR3 sequence (DNA): TGTGCCAGCAGTGAGGTTGGGACTAGATTCACCAACTACGAGCAGTACTTC.

CDR3 amino acids: CASSLGRGQDEQFF. As DNA, the CDR3 is TGCGCCAGCAGCTTGGGTCGCGGACAGGATGAGCAGTTCTTC. The chain has TRBV5-1 and TRBJ2-1; 7 bases fit TRBD1. The CDR3 spans 14 residues. V lost 0 bases to trimming and J lost 8 bases; unmatched junction nucleotides: 5. Looked up from germline, CDR1 is SGHRS and CDR2 is YFSETQ.

The CDR3: CASSLEQHYEQYF. CDR3 bases: TGTGCCAGCAGCTTGGAACAGCACTACGAGCAGTACTTC. The chain combines TRBV5-5 with TRBJ2-7; the D is unclear. Germline V CDR1 and CDR2: SGHKS, YYEKEE (reference sequence). V gave up 0 bases and J gave up 3 bases, with 7 bases separating them. The CDR3 runs 13 residues.

The V gene is TRBV7-2, the J gene TRBJ2-7; D call uncertain. Germline V lookup: CDR1 SGHTA, CDR2 FQGNSA. V was shortened by 2 bases and J by 4 bases, with 6 bases between the two germline ends. The CDR3 has 12 amino acids. The CDR3 nucleotides are TGTGCCAGCAGCTTAACAGATTACGAGCAGTACTTC. Translated: CASSLTDYEQYF.

This clone was observed a few times. The chain carries TRBV9 and TRBJ1-1; 8 nucleotides agree with TRBD1. The V gene's germline CDR1 is SGDLS and CDR2 YYNGEE. CDR3 length: 16 residues. With V trimmed by 0 bases and J by 10 bases, 14 bases remained unmatched. CDR3 bases: TGTGCCAGCAGCGTAGCTCCGGGGACAGGCAATTCGGGAGCTTTCTTT. Protein sequence: CASSVAPGTGNSGAFF.

The chain is built from TRBV19 and TRBJ1-4; tentative D call: TRBD1 (5 bases). The germline V and J ends were trimmed by 5 bases and 7 bases, with 11 bases remaining between them. Per the germline V gene, CDR1 is LNHDA and CDR2 is SQIVND (reference sequence). The CDR3 spans 13 residues. In DNA form, the CDR3 reads TGTGCCAGTAGTCAGGGTTTGGGTGAAAAACTGTTTTTT. Encoded protein: CASSQGLGEKLFF.

V usage is TRBV19 and J usage is TRBJ1-2, with D hard to call. V dropped 1 base and J dropped 4 bases, with 13 bases sitting between them. Germline V CDR1 and CDR2: LNHDA, SQIVND (reference sequence). This CDR3 is built from 15 residues. The CDR3 loop is CASSIGSGNSYGYTF. The CDR3 DNA reads as TGTGCCAGTAGTATAGGATCCGGGAACAGCTATGGCTACACCTTC.

The gene calls are TRBV5-1 and TRBJ1-4; 8 nucleotides align to TRBD1. This CDR3 comprises 17 residues. Trimming took 4 bases from V and 1 from J; bases not matched to a gene: 9. Germline values: CDR1 SGHRS, CDR2 YFSETQ. CDR3 DNA sequence: TGCGCCAGCAGCCCCGCTCAGGGGGCGAAAACTAATGAAAAACTGTTTTTT. It translates to CASSPAQGAKTNEKLFF.

In its sample, this clone was seen a few times. The V gene is TRBV11-1, the J gene TRBJ2-2, with 10 bases fitting TRBD1. The junction had 4 bases not matched to a gene; V was cut back by 1 base and J by 5 bases. This CDR3 has 16 amino acids. CDR1 is SGHAT, CDR2 FQDESV, per germline (reference sequence). The CDR3, as DNA: TGTGCCAGCAGCTTAGTCGGGACAGGGGATACCGGGGAGCTGTTTTTT. This encodes CASSLVGTGDTGELFF.

The chain is built from TRBV2 and TRBJ2-7, with TRBD2 as a possible D gene (6 bases). CDR3 length: 13 amino acids. Germline-derived CDR1 and CDR2 are SNHLY and FYNNEI. Trimming removed 8 bases from V and 6 bases from J, with 17 bases in between. CDR3 DNA sequence: TGTGCCAGCTCCCTAGCGCCGGTCGGCGAGCAGTACTTC. It yields the protein CASSLAPVGEQYF.

This clone was found once. Within the sample, other DNA sequences also encode this same CDR3. This sequence joins TRBV7-9 and TRBJ2-7; D call uncertain. CDR3 length: 15 residues. Looked up from germline, CDR1 is SEHNR and CDR2 is FQNEAQ (reference sequence). The V and J ends lost 7 bases and 0 bases respectively, with 16 bases between them. In DNA, the CDR3 is TGTGCCAGCACCTACTCCTCCGGTAGCTCCTACGAGCAGTACTTC. Its translation is CASTYSSGSSYEQYF.

The rearrangement links TRBV28 to TRBJ1-6; TRBD1 is a possible D gene (5 bases). The germline V gene encodes CDR1 MDHEN and CDR2 SYDVKM. V gave up 6 bases and J gave up 7 bases, with 10 bases separating them. CDR3 length equals 13 residues. The CDR3 region has the DNA TGTGCCAGCAGCAGGGTGGGGAATTCACCCCTCCACTTT. Encoded protein: CASSRVGNSPLHF. Using reference TRBV28 and TRBJ1-6 for the parts outside the CDR3, the full variable domain is DVKVTQSSRYLVKRTGEKVFLECVQDMDHENMFWYRQDPGLGLRLIYFSYDVKMKEKGDIPEGYSVSREKKERFSLILESASTNQTSMYLCASSRVGNSPLHFGNGTRLTVT.